The source of this T cell receptor beta chain is a study of CDR3 diversity in severe acne. TCRdb reprocessed the PCR reads with MiXCR, giving one entry per CDR3 protein. The sample yields approximately 80,000 distinct CDR3 sequences, 51% seen once. This clonotype was sampled from a male donor in good health, without acne. The specimen was blood.

The CDR3 loop reads CASSDSSAGASHEQYF. CDR3 DNA sequence: TGTGCCAGCAGTGACTCCTCGGCGGGGGCATCCCACGAGCAGTACTTC. The genes are TRBV25-1 and TRBJ2-7, with TRBD2 as a possible D gene (7 bases). The CDR3 totals 16 residues. The germline CDR1 and CDR2 sequences are MGHDK and SYGVNS. Between the trimmed V and J ends, which lost 3 bases and 5 bases, there was a span of 20 bases.